This T cell receptor beta chain was captured by sequencing in a study of blood T cell repertoires in COVID-19. This CDR3 contains 14 residues. Germline CDR1 LGHNA, CDR2 YSLEER. Germline trimming cut 0 bases from V and 8 bases from J; bases unmatched to any gene: 4. There are many counts of this clone. Method: immunoSEQ multiplex PCR; TCRdb's copy keeps in-frame clones and lacks some. The table has about 240,000 clones, around 86% seen once. This sequence was found in an older woman with active or convalescent COVID-19. This rearrangement joins TRBV4-3 to TRBJ1-2; TRBD1 matches 9 bases. Sequenced input: peripheral blood. In nucleotides, the CDR3 is TGCGCCAGCAGCCAAGATTGGACAGGGGTAGGCTACACCTTC. It yields the protein CASSQDWTGVGYTF.